Each of the 32 T cell receptor beta chains below was sequenced from the same sample in a study of shared clonotypes between healthy human individuals (dated by TCRdb to about 2020). The library relied on the immunoSEQ multiplex PCR assay. The source is immuneACCESS, and TCRdb retained only in-frame sequences with V and J called. Part of the clones is not carried over; for the studies checked, unresolved V genes explain less than half of this, and the remainder is unexplained. The sample data list 2 million to 2.5 million clones, and approximately 95% of these were observed just once. The ten top clones hold 0.1% to 0.15% of the sample. Sequencing used naive CD4+ T cells sorted from blood. The meaning of the sample's cell subset or site label: CD45RA+ positively selected. The receptors derive from a man aged 18 to 29 in good health.

The V gene is TRBV28, the J gene TRBJ2-3; D could derive from TRBD1 or TRBD2 (5 bases each). Germline lookup yields CDR1 MDHEN and CDR2 SYDVKM. The CDR3 loop spans 15 amino acids. The V end lost 3 bases, the J end lost 1 base, and 11 bases lay between the germline ends. The CDR3 loop reads CASSFEGPGTDTQYF. The CDR3 DNA follows: TGTGCCAGCAGTTTTGAGGGGCCAGGCACAGATACGCAGTATTTT.

The chain joins TRBV5-5 to TRBJ1-5; TRBD1 agrees at 9 bases. The CDR3 sequence is 14 residues long. V was pared by 3 bases and J by 7 bases, with 5 bases of the junction left unmatched. The germline V gene has CDR1 SGHKS and CDR2 YYEKEE (reference sequence). The CDR3 is CASSSGQGRQPQHF. CDR3 nucleotides: TGTGCCAGCAGCTCTGGACAGGGGAGACAGCCCCAGCATTTT.

The V and J genes are TRBV18 and TRBJ2-5, with unresolved D. Germline-derived CDR1 and CDR2 are KGHSH and LQKENI. V lost 7 bases and J lost 5, with 14 bases in between. The CDR3 consists of 13 residues. CDR3 protein: CASYLLRGETQYF. The CDR3, as DNA: TGTGCCAGCTACTTGTTACGTGGGGAGACCCAGTACTTC.

This sequence joins TRBV10-3 and TRBJ2-2; 12 nucleotides match TRBD2. The CDR3 consists of 15 residues. Germline-derived CDR1 and CDR2 are ENHRY and SYGVKD. Trimming at V came to 6 bases and at J to 3 bases, leaving 2 bases not matched to a gene. The CDR3 sequence is CAIRRTSGDTGELFF. The CDR3 nucleotides read TGTGCCATCAGGAGGACTAGCGGGGACACCGGGGAGCTGTTTTTT.

A remark on this clone: The same CDR3 is also encoded by other DNA sequences in this sample. The genes are TRBV6-5 and TRBJ2-1; no clear D. The CDR3 is 11 residues long. Between the trimmed V and J ends, which lost 6 bases and 8 bases, there was a span of 8 bases. Germline assignment: CDR1 MNHEY and CDR2 SVGAGI. In DNA form, the CDR3 reads TGTGCCAGCAGACGACTTGATGAGCAGTTCTTC. Protein: CASRRLDEQFF.

J is TRBJ2-7 and V is TRBV6-6; D not resolved. Per germline, CDR1 MNHNY and CDR2 SVGAGI (reference sequence). This CDR3 region has 13 residues. V was pared by 4 bases and J by 0 bases, with 7 bases between. The DNA of the CDR3 is TGTGCCAGCAGTTGGAAGGGCTCCTACGAGCAGTACTTC. Its protein product is CASSWKGSYEQYF.

The genes are TRBV7-9 and TRBJ2-1; 13 bases are a match to TRBD2. Germline CDR1 and CDR2: SEHNR and FQNEAQ (reference sequence). The CDR3 runs 14 residues. Losses at the gene ends were 5 bases for V and 10 bases for J; bases not matched to a gene: 5. CDR3 in amino acids: CASSPRTSGGEQFF. DNA of the CDR3: TGTGCCAGCAGCCCTCGGACTAGCGGGGGAGAGCAGTTCTTC.

The chain employs TRBV7-9 and TRBJ1-1, with D perhaps TRBD1 (5 bases). The V gene lost 5 bases and the J gene lost 4 bases, with 11 bases spanning the gap. In germline, CDR1 is SEHNR, CDR2 FQNEAQ (reference sequence). This CDR3 comprises 13 residues. CDR3 residues: CASSDVRVTEAFF. CDR3 in DNA: TGTGCCAGCAGCGATGTCAGGGTCACTGAAGCTTTCTTT.

This rearrangement joins TRBV18 to TRBJ2-7; maybe TRBD1 (6 bases). Trimming removed 3 bases at V and 5 bases at J, with 20 bases between. The CDR3 loop spans 16 amino acids. The germline gives CDR1 KGHSH, CDR2 LQKENI. CDR3 bases: TGTGCCAGCTCACCTATTGTCCAGGGGAAATTCAACGAGCAGTACTTC. Translating it yields CASSPIVQGKFNEQYF.

V usage is TRBV4-1 and J usage is TRBJ2-7; TRBD2 matches at 9 bases. The V gene end was trimmed by 2 bases and the J gene end by 4 bases; junction bases not matched to a gene: 12. Germline values: CDR1 MGHRA, CDR2 YSYEKL. CDR3 length equals 17 residues. CDR3 nucleotides: TGCGCCAGCAGCCAATCAACTAGCGGGTCAGAGATGTACGAGCAGTACTTC. The encoded protein is CASSQSTSGSEMYEQYF.

This chain links TRBV19 with TRBJ2-7; D possibly corresponds to TRBD2 (6 bases). CDR1 is LNHDA, CDR2 SQIVND, per germline (reference sequence). CDR3 length equals 14 residues. V shed 9 bases and J shed 5 bases, with 20 bases lying between them. The CDR3 region is CASKGRTGRNEQYF. In DNA, the CDR3 is TGTGCCAGCAAAGGCAGGACGGGGAGGAACGAGCAGTACTTC.

This clone has only a few counts. The J gene is TRBJ1-5, the V gene TRBV18, with a tentative D call TRBD1 (6 bases). The V gene's germline CDR1 is KGHSH and CDR2 LQKENI. There are 15 residues in the CDR3. Trimming took off 3 bases at V and 5 bases at J, with 14 bases between the two ends. CDR3 in DNA: TGTGCCAGCTCACCCCGTGGGACAAGAGATCAGCCCCAGCATTTT. Amino acid sequence: CASSPRGTRDQPQHF.

The chain uses TRBV6-5 and TRBJ2-7; the D is unclear. Trimming took 8 bases from V and 6 from J, leaving 11 bases between them. Germline values: CDR1 MNHEY, CDR2 SVGAGI. This CDR3 region has 11 residues. CDR3 loop: CASGIFPEQYF. The CDR3 DNA reads as TGTGCCAGCGGGATATTCCCCGAGCAGTACTTC.

Notes on this clone: Other DNA sequences in the same sample also yield this CDR3. V is TRBV30 and J is TRBJ2-5, with D possibly matching TRBD1 (5 bases). The CDR3 length is 13 residues. Deletions cut 3 bases from V and 4 bases from J, with 12 bases between. In germline, CDR1 is GTSNPN, CDR2 SVGIG (reference sequence). CDR3 amino acids: CAWSGGAGETQYF. The CDR3 coding sequence is TGTGCCTGGAGCGGTGGGGCAGGAGAGACCCAGTACTTC.

The CDR3 DNA sequence: TGCGCCAGCAGCCAACAGGGGCAGAACACTGAAGCTTTCTTT. It specifies CASSQQGQNTEAFF. The chain combines TRBV5-1 with TRBJ1-1; 7 positions match TRBD1. This CDR3 is 14 amino acids long. Losses at the gene ends were 4 bases for V and 1 base for J; bases not matched to a gene: 4. Germline loops: CDR1 SGHRS, CDR2 YFSETQ.

This chain joins TRBV2 and TRBJ2-2; TRBD1 might be the D (5 bases). The CDR3 runs 14 residues. CDR1 and CDR2 from the germline V gene are SNHLY and FYNNEI. Trimming stripped 7 bases from V and 6 bases from J, with 15 bases between. The CDR3 loop reads CASNREGDPGELFF. The CDR3 bases are TGTGCCAGCAATAGGGAAGGGGATCCCGGGGAGCTGTTTTTT.

The chain carries TRBV19 and TRBJ1-1; 7 bases match TRBD1. The junction had 14 bases not matched to a gene; V was cut back by 4 bases and J by 0 bases. Germline V lookup: CDR1 LNHDA, CDR2 SQIVND (reference sequence). This CDR3 region has 18 residues. The CDR3 region has the DNA TGTGCCAGTAGTACGAGGACAGGAGGAACTATTATGAACACTGAAGCTTTCTTT. Translation: CASSTRTGGTIMNTEAFF.

The chain couples TRBV10-3 to TRBJ2-7; 11 positions match TRBD2. CDR1 is ENHRY, CDR2 SYGVKD, per germline. The CDR3 is 14 residues long. V lost 7 bases to trimming and J lost 0 bases; unmatched junction nucleotides: 2. The CDR3 DNA follows: TGTGCCATCAATAGCGGGGGGGACTCCTACGAGCAGTACTTC. Its translation: CAINSGGDSYEQYF.

The V gene is TRBV18, the J gene TRBJ1-4; D unresolved. CDR1 and CDR2 from the germline V gene are KGHSH and LQKENI. This CDR3 comprises 15 residues. Trimming took 4 bases from V and 0 from J, leaving 9 bases between them. CDR3 sequence: CASSLTATTNEKLFF. CDR3 in DNA: TGTGCCAGCTCACTCACAGCCACAACTAATGAAAAACTGTTTTTT.

This chain uses TRBV27 with TRBJ2-5; D is perhaps TRBD2 (8 bases). V lost 5 bases and J lost 3, with 22 bases in between. This CDR3 region has 17 residues. CDR1 is MNHEY, CDR2 SMNVEV, per germline (reference sequence). The CDR3 region is CASSDDRAGGQKETQYF. DNA for the CDR3: TGTGCCAGCAGTGATGACAGGGCGGGGGGACAGAAAGAGACCCAGTACTTC.

The gene calls are TRBV18 and TRBJ1-4; D ambiguous. The CDR3 covers 15 residues. Germline V gene sequence: CDR1 KGHSH, CDR2 LQKENI. V lost 4 bases, J lost 4 bases, and 13 bases lay in between. The chain's CDR3 is CASSLWVSGNEKLFF. The CDR3 nucleotides are TGTGCCAGCTCACTCTGGGTCTCGGGTAATGAAAAACTGTTTTTT.

The chain employs TRBV30 and TRBJ2-5; 11 nucleotides match TRBD2. Germline assignment: CDR1 GTSNPN and CDR2 SVGIG (reference sequence). The V gene end was trimmed by 0 bases and the J gene end by 10 bases; junction bases not matched to a gene: 10. The CDR3 is 15 residues long. The CDR3 region is CAWSVLSSGGAVQYF. CDR3 in DNA: TGTGCCTGGAGTGTATTGAGTAGCGGGGGGGCCGTCCAGTACTTC.

The chain links TRBV10-2 to TRBJ2-5, with 10 bases fitting TRBD1. The V gene end was trimmed by 7 bases and the J gene end by 5 bases; junction bases not matched to a gene: 7. Germline-derived CDR1 and CDR2 are WSHSY and SAAADI. The CDR3 contains 14 residues. CDR3 sequence (DNA): TGCGCCAGCAAAGTCGGACAGGGGGGCGAGACCCAGTACTTC. Amino acid sequence: CASKVGQGGETQYF.

A word on this clone: Lacking the conserved final phenylalanine or tryptophan, this CDR3 likely reflects a read error. The limits of the CDR3 on the DNA are not certain, so only TCRdb's listed CDR3 is given. The chain joins TRBV18 to TRBJ1-2. The CDR3 spans 14 residues, counting both ends. CDR1 and CDR2 (germline): KGHSH, LQKENI. The CDR3 protein is CASSPGTSPPSSLL.

This chain links TRBV7-9 with TRBJ2-6, with a tentative D call TRBD1 (6 bases). Germline V CDR1 and CDR2: SEHNR, FQNEAQ (reference sequence). The CDR3 has 15 residues. The V gene lost 5 bases and the J gene lost 2 bases, with 10 bases spanning the gap. The CDR3 DNA follows: TGTGCCAGCAGCAGCACAGGGACTGGGGCCAACGTCCTGACTTTC. It is translated as CASSSTGTGANVLTF. The full variable domain, with the rest looked up from reference TRBV7-9 and TRBJ2-6, is DTGVSQNPRHKITKRGQNVTFRCDPISEHNRLYWYRQTLGQGPEFLTYFQNEAQLEKSRLLSDRFSAERPKGSFSTLEIQRTEQGDSAMYLCASSSTGTGANVLTFGAGSRLTVL.

The CDR3 sequence: CASSPGQGTSNQPQHF. The CDR3 DNA is TGCGCCAGCAGCCCTGGACAGGGGACCAGCAATCAGCCCCAGCATTTT. This chain joins TRBV4-1 and TRBJ1-5; TRBD1 matches 9 bases. This CDR3 spans 16 amino acids. The trim removed 4 bases at V and 1 base at J, leaving 5 bases unmatched. CDR1 is MGHRA and CDR2 is YSYEKL in the germline V gene.

As concerns this clone: This sample includes further DNA sequences coding for the same CDR3. The chain couples TRBV6-5 to TRBJ2-1, with TRBD1 as a possible D gene (5 bases). The CDR3 consists of 12 residues. Germline loops: CDR1 MNHEY, CDR2 SVGAGI. V lost 5 bases to trimming and J lost 6 bases, with 8 bases between them. In nucleotides, the CDR3 is TGTGCCAGCAGTCTGGGGCGCAATGAGCAGTTCTTC. This gives the protein CASSLGRNEQFF.

The chain combines TRBV28 with TRBJ1-6; a possible D gene is TRBD1 (5 bases). The CDR3 consists of 14 residues. Trimming took off 8 bases at V and 5 bases at J, with 13 bases between the two ends. Germline loops: CDR1 MDHEN, CDR2 SYDVKM. CDR3 region: CASVGTFNNSPLHF. CDR3 bases: TGTGCCAGCGTCGGGACCTTTAATAATTCACCCCTCCACTTT.

V gene TRBV7-2 combines with J gene TRBJ1-2; TRBD1 aligns across 7 bases. Germline-derived CDR1 and CDR2 are SGHTA and FQGNSA. The CDR3 contains 18 residues. V was pared by 0 bases and J by 5 bases, with 15 bases of the junction left unmatched. In DNA, the CDR3 is TGTGCCAGCAGCTTAGCCCGAATTGACAGGGAACGGCGGTATGGCTACACCTTC. It codes for CASSLARIDRERRYGYTF.

This clone has only one observation. The chain is built from TRBV11-2 and TRBJ1-6; tentatively, D is TRBD1 (5 bases). This CDR3 is built from 19 residues. Per germline, CDR1 SGHAT and CDR2 FQNNGV. Trimming removed 2 bases from V and 4 bases from J, with 21 bases in between. The CDR3 here is CASSLLYRDRDPYNSPLHF. Written as DNA, the CDR3 is TGTGCCAGCAGCTTATTATATAGGGACCGGGACCCTTATAATTCACCCCTCCACTTT. The entire variable domain, with the rest obtained from reference TRBV11-2 and TRBJ1-6, is as follows: EAGVAQSPRYKIIEKRQSVAFWCNPISGHATLYWYQQILGQGPKLLIQFQNNGVVDDSQLPKDRFSAERLKGVDSTLKIQPAKLEDSAVYLCASSLLYRDRDPYNSPLHFGNGTRLTVT.

V is TRBV7-9 and J is TRBJ1-1; D not resolved. V lost 5 bases and J lost 7, with 11 bases in between. The CDR3 is 12 residues long. Germline CDR1 is SEHNR and CDR2 is FQNEAQ (reference sequence). This CDR3 reads CASSLPALEAFF. In nucleotides, the CDR3 is TGTGCCAGCAGCCTGCCGGCCCTTGAAGCTTTCTTT.

This rearrangement joins TRBV5-6 to TRBJ2-7; 9 bases match TRBD1. From germline, CDR1 is SGHDT and CDR2 YYEEEE. The CDR3 loop spans 15 amino acids. V was pared by 0 bases and J by 3 bases, with 4 bases of the junction left unmatched. The chain's CDR3 is CASSLDGDRVYEQYF. CDR3 in DNA: TGTGCCAGCAGCTTGGATGGGGACAGGGTCTACGAGCAGTACTTC. The complete variable domain, with remaining parts taken from reference TRBV5-6 and TRBJ2-7, reads DAGVTQSPTHLIKTRGQQVTLRCSPKSGHDTVSWYQQALGQGPQFIFQYYEEEERQRGNFPDRFSGHQFPNYSSELNVNALLLGDSALYLCASSLDGDRVYEQYFGPGTRLTVT.